The present entry profiles one T cell receptor beta chain with its context. This CDR3 is 14 amino acids long. V lost 3 bases, J lost 5 bases, and 10 bases lay in between. Germline assignment: CDR1 WNHNN and CDR2 SYGVQD (reference sequence). The sample is drawn from a study of blood T cell repertoires in COVID-19. Generated by immunoSEQ multiplex PCR, the TCRdb table keeps only in-frame clones and is missing some. The table lists 150,000 to 200,000 clones, around 82% of them singletons. The source of this sequence is a man aged 40-50 years who had recovered from COVID-19. The sequenced sample was PBMCs or T cells enriched from blood (not recorded which). The V and J genes are TRBV10-1 and TRBJ2-2, with D possibly matching TRBD1 (6 bases). CDR3 sequence: CASSEQGGTGELFF. CDR3 DNA: TGCGCCAGCAGTGAACAGGGTGGGACCGGGGAGCTGTTTTTT.